These 2 T cell receptor beta chains originate from one sample sequenced in a study of cytomegalovirus exposure and HLA in healthy donors. Produced via immunoSEQ multiplex PCR; TCRdb's table is partial and in-frame only. The sample has roughly 100,000 clones; about 95% are singletons. Sequencing was done on a sample of PBMCs. These receptors originate from a woman younger than 35 in good health and CMV-seronegative.

This rearrangement joins TRBV7-8 to TRBJ2-1, with TRBD2 as a possible D gene (6 bases). The CDR3 sequence is 13 residues long. The germline CDR1 and CDR2 sequences are SGHVS and FQNEAQ. Trimming took 11 bases from V and 0 from J, leaving 11 bases between them. The CDR3, as DNA: TGTGCCTCGGAGGGCAGCTCCTACAATGAGCAGTTCTTC. Its protein product is CASEGSSYNEQFF.

This clone was found once. The V and J genes are TRBV29-1 and TRBJ2-1; 8 bases map to TRBD1. Germline-derived CDR1 and CDR2 are SQVTM and ANQGSEA. This CDR3 comprises 12 residues. J was trimmed by 10 bases and V by 1 base; bases with no gene match: 3. This chain's CDR3 is CSVEGTGYEQFF. CDR3 nucleotides: TGCAGCGTTGAAGGGACAGGGTACGAGCAGTTCTTC.